Below are 18 T cell receptor beta chains sequenced from a single sample in a study of cytomegalovirus exposure and HLA in healthy donors (dated by TCRdb to 2015 to 2018). The protocol used for the library was the immunoSEQ multiplex PCR assay. For the multiplex PCR, a mixture combining 60 forward primers for TCR Vbeta segments and 13 reverse primers for TCR Jbeta segments was used. TCRdb retrieved this table from immuneACCESS and kept in-frame rearrangements only. Not all clones are present; in checked studies, unresolved V genes account for under half, and no reason is known for the remainder. This sample comprises about 95,000 clones, about 73% of them detected only once. Approximately 16% of the sample comes from the top ten. The sequenced sample was PBMCs. Receptors were obtained from a woman aged 50 to 60 in good health and CMV-seropositive.

This sequence joins TRBV5-1 and TRBJ2-7, with D maybe TRBD2 (5 bases). The CDR3 consists of 16 residues. V was pared by 4 bases and J by 3 bases, with 20 bases between. Germline V gene lookup returns CDR1 SGHRS and CDR2 YFSETQ. Written as DNA, the CDR3 is TGCGCCAGCAGCCCCCGCCCGGGTAGCGTATTCTACGAGCAGTACTTC. Protein sequence: CASSPRPGSVFYEQYF.

The chain couples TRBV18 to TRBJ2-1; TRBD1 is a possible D gene (5 bases). CDR1 is KGHSH, CDR2 LQKENI, per germline. V gave up 2 bases and J gave up 6 bases, with 8 bases separating them. The CDR3 has 13 amino acids. The CDR3 DNA follows: TGTGCCAGCTCACCAGGAGACAGCAATGAGCAGTTCTTC. Its translation is CASSPGDSNEQFF.

This clone appeared a few times. This sequence joins TRBV11-2 and TRBJ1-1; D not resolved. The CDR3 is 14 residues long. The germline CDR1 and CDR2 sequences are SGHAT and FQNNGV. The germline V and J ends were trimmed by 4 bases and 2 bases, with 11 bases remaining between them. The CDR3, as DNA: TGTGCCAGCAGCTCCACCAGGAAAAACACTGAAGCTTTCTTT. Amino acid sequence: CASSSTRKNTEAFF. Using reference TRBV11-2 and TRBJ1-1 for the parts outside the CDR3, the full variable domain is EAGVAQSPRYKIIEKRQSVAFWCNPISGHATLYWYQQILGQGPKLLIQFQNNGVVDDSQLPKDRFSAERLKGVDSTLKIQPAKLEDSAVYLCASSSTRKNTEAFFGQGTRLTVV.

The V gene is TRBV28, the J gene TRBJ2-1; D call uncertain. The V end was cut by 5 bases, the J end by 7 bases, with 9 bases between. In germline, CDR1 is MDHEN, CDR2 SYDVKM. This CDR3 has 12 residues. The CDR3 region is CASSRERNEQFF. CDR3 sequence (DNA): TGTGCCAGCAGTCGCGAACGGAATGAGCAGTTCTTC.

About this clone: Its ends do not fully match the called genes, so a read error is possible. DNA for the CDR3: TGTTCCAGCAGCTTCCCCCAGGGGACGGCCTACGAGCAGTACTTC. Protein sequence: CSSSFPQGTAYEQYF. The V call is TRBV7-9, the J call TRBJ2-7, with D possibly being TRBD1 (6 bases). This CDR3 is built from 15 residues. The germline V gene has CDR1 SEHNR and CDR2 FQNEAQ (reference sequence).

V usage is TRBV15 and J usage is TRBJ2-3; D gene uncertain. The V gene's germline CDR1 is LNHNV and CDR2 YYDKDF (reference sequence). The CDR3 extends over 14 amino acids. V dropped 7 bases and J dropped 1 base, with 12 bases sitting between them. The CDR3 bases are TGTGCCACCACATTTGATAGTCGCACAGATACGCAGTATTTT. Residues: CATTFDSRTDTQYF.

CDR3 sequence reads: CASSYLTGGPTGELFF. DNA for the CDR3: TGTGCCAGCAGTTACCTCACGGGAGGACCCACCGGGGAGCTGTTTTTT. The chain recombines TRBV6-5 with TRBJ2-2; TRBD2 matches at 7 bases. There are 16 residues in the CDR3. CDR1 MNHEY and CDR2 SVGAGI come from the germline V gene. J was trimmed by 4 bases and V by 2 bases; bases with no gene match: 7.

As concerns this clone: The junction and the germline gene differ at one end; a read error may be behind it. The chain links TRBV29-1 to TRBJ1-1; D is uncertain. Germline V gene sequence: CDR1 SQVTM, CDR2 ANQGSEA. CDR3 size: 13 residues. This CDR3 reads CSVEVGGNAEAFF. CDR3 bases: TGCAGCGTTGAAGTTGGAGGGAACGCTGAAGCTTTCTTT. Supplemented by reference TRBV29-1 and TRBJ1-1, the full variable domain reads SAVISQKPSRDICQRGTSLTIQCQVDSQVTMMFWYRQQPGQSLTLIATANQGSEATYESGFVIDKFPISRPNLTFSTLTVSNMSPEDSSIYLCSVEVGGNAEAFFGQGTRLTVV.

The CDR3 region is CASSRDRGLETQYF. CDR3 bases: TGTGCCAGCTCCCGGGACAGGGGGCTAGAGACCCAGTACTTC. The chain recombines TRBV18 with TRBJ2-5, with TRBD1 identical over 12 bases. V shed 6 bases, J shed 4 bases, and the junction held 3 bases outside the gene matches. CDR3 length: 14 residues. Germline CDR1 reads KGHSH; CDR2 reads LQKENI.

V is TRBV18 and J is TRBJ1-1; perhaps TRBD1 as D (6 bases). CDR1 and CDR2 from the germline V gene are KGHSH and LQKENI. V was pared by 6 bases and J by 11 bases, with 16 bases between. This CDR3 is 12 amino acids long. DNA for the CDR3: TGTGCCAGCTCCCGCGGGGGGGCAGGCGCTTTCTTT. This sequence encodes CASSRGGAGAFF.

J is TRBJ2-2 and V is TRBV13; TRBD1 aligns across 10 bases. Germline CDR1 reads PRHDT; CDR2 reads FYEKMQ (reference sequence). J was trimmed by 1 base and V by 5 bases; bases with no gene match: 4. The CDR3 loop spans 16 amino acids. CDR3 amino acids: CASSDRDRGNTGELFF. The CDR3 DNA reads as TGTGCCAGCAGCGACCGGGACAGGGGGAACACCGGGGAGCTGTTTTTT.

Comments on this clone: Germline is not matched at one junction end, which may reflect a read error. J is TRBJ2-1 and V is TRBV4-1; 13 nucleotides match TRBD2. The CDR3 sequence is 16 residues long. CDR1 MGHRA and CDR2 YSYEKL come from the germline V gene. Written as DNA, the CDR3 is TGCGCCGGCAGCCTACGGACTAGCGGGAGTATCTATGAGCAGTTCTTC. Its translation is CAGSLRTSGSIYEQFF.

The chain carries TRBV2 and TRBJ1-5; D not certain. V was pared by 3 bases and J by 0 bases, with 9 bases between. The CDR3 loop spans 15 amino acids. Germline V gene lookup returns CDR1 SNHLY and CDR2 FYNNEI. The CDR3 region has the DNA TGTGCCAGCAGTGAGACTCGAAATAGCAATCAGCCCCAGCATTTT. It translates to CASSETRNSNQPQHF. Using reference TRBV2 and TRBJ1-5 for the parts outside the CDR3, the full variable domain is EPEVTQTPSHQVTQMGQEVILRCVPISNHLYFYWYRQILGQKVEFLVSFYNNEISEKSEIFDDQFSVERPDGSNFTLKIRSTKLEDSAMYFCASSETRNSNQPQHFGDGTRLSIL.

The chain is built from TRBV7-8 and TRBJ2-2; D gene uncertain. Deletions cut 0 bases from V and 5 bases from J, with 10 bases between. Germline V gene lookup returns CDR1 SGHVS and CDR2 FQNEAQ. This CDR3 is built from 15 residues. The CDR3 sequence: CASSLANSRTGELFF. CDR3 nucleotide sequence: TGTGCCAGCAGCTTAGCAAACTCCCGAACCGGGGAGCTGTTTTTT.

This clone has just one count. The junction differs from germline at one of its ends, possibly a read error. The chain carries TRBV7-7 and TRBJ2-3; the D is unclear. In germline, CDR1 is SSHAT, CDR2 FNYEAQ (reference sequence). This CDR3 comprises 16 residues. CDR3 bases: TGTGCTAGCAGCCAGTCCGCAGACTCGGGCACAGATACGCAGTATTTT. Residues: CASSQSADSGTDTQYF.

The rearrangement joins TRBV6-6 to TRBJ2-3, with 7 positions matching TRBD2. The CDR3 extends over 16 amino acids. V was pared by 6 bases and J by 3 bases, with 12 bases of the junction left unmatched. Germline CDR1 reads MNHNY; CDR2 reads SVGAGI (reference sequence). CDR3 loop: CASSPATGGGTDTQYF. The CDR3 nucleotides read TGTGCCAGCAGCCCCGCTACCGGGGGAGGGACAGATACGCAGTATTTT.

This clone was seen just once. Here the CDR3 reads CASSQDRGISNTEAFF. The CDR3 DNA is TGTGCCAGCAGCCAAGACAGGGGGATATCGAACACTGAAGCTTTCTTT. The chain couples TRBV4-2 to TRBJ1-1, with TRBD1 matching 7 bases. This CDR3 is 16 amino acids long. Germline V CDR1 and CDR2: LGHNA, YNFKEQ. Trimming removed 0 bases from V and 1 base from J; junction bases left unmatched: 5.

V usage is TRBV28 and J usage is TRBJ2-3; TRBD2 matches at 11 bases. In germline, CDR1 is MDHEN, CDR2 SYDVKM. Losses at the gene ends were 6 bases for V and 6 bases for J; bases not matched to a gene: 14. The CDR3 extends over 17 amino acids. The CDR3 bases are TGTGCCAGCAGCGCACTGGGACTAGCGGCCCCGGGGGATACGCAGTATTTT. This gives the protein CASSALGLAAPGDTQYF. The entire variable domain, with the rest obtained from reference TRBV28 and TRBJ2-3, is as follows: DVKVTQSSRYLVKRTGEKVFLECVQDMDHENMFWYRQDPGLGLRLIYFSYDVKMKEKGDIPEGYSVSREKKERFSLILESASTNQTSMYLCASSALGLAAPGDTQYFGPGTRLTVL.